The 25 T cell receptor beta chains in this list originate from one sample, sequenced in a study of T cell responses to AZD1222 COVID-19 vaccine. Produced via immunoSEQ multiplex PCR; TCRdb's table is partial and in-frame only. The sample carries over 100,000 clones, roughly 90% recorded once. The sequencing used peripheral blood, collected on day 0 of AZD1222 vaccination. The receptors here all came from an adult in good health.

There are a few counts of this clone. The V call is TRBV7-8, the J call TRBJ1-1; perhaps TRBD1 as D (5 bases). The CDR3 runs to 12 residues. Between the trimmed V and J ends, which lost 8 bases and 6 bases, there was a span of 13 bases. CDR1 is SGHVS, CDR2 FQNEAQ, per germline. The CDR3 loop reads CASGHSVAEAFF. The DNA for the CDR3 is TGTGCCAGCGGACATAGTGTGGCTGAAGCTTTCTTT. Full variable domain (missing parts from reference TRBV7-8 and TRBJ1-1): GAGVSQSPRYKVAKRGQDVALRCDPISGHVSLFWYQQALGQGPEFLTYFQNEAQLDKSGLPSDRFFAERPEGSVSTLKIQRTQQEDSAVYLCASGHSVAEAFFGQGTRLTVV.

CDR3: CASSAPTAKNTEAFF. The CDR3 nucleotides are TGTGCCAGCAGCGCCCCGACAGCTAAGAACACTGAAGCTTTCTTT. V usage is TRBV9 and J usage is TRBJ1-1, with D possibly being TRBD1 (5 bases). Germline CDR1 and CDR2: SGDLS and YYNGEE. This CDR3 contains 15 residues. The germline V and J ends were trimmed by 3 bases and 1 base, with 13 bases remaining between them.

The rearrangement uses TRBV18 and TRBJ1-2, with D tentatively TRBD1 (6 bases). With 5 bases removed from V and 3 bases from J, the gap between germline ends came to 16 bases. Germline values: CDR1 KGHSH, CDR2 LQKENI. The CDR3 is 15 amino acids. CDR3 in amino acids: CASSSGQSGDYGYTF. Written as DNA, the CDR3 is TGTGCCAGCTCATCGGGACAATCCGGCGACTATGGCTACACCTTC. Drawing the rest from reference TRBV18 and TRBJ1-2, the complete variable domain is NAGVMQNPRHLVRRRGQEARLRCSPMKGHSHVYWYRQLPEEGLKFMVYLQKENIIDESGMPKERFSAEFPKEGPSILRIQQVVRGDSAAYFCASSSGQSGDYGYTFGSGTRLTVV.

With respect to this clone: Sequence at one end of the junction differs from germline and may be a read error. V gene TRBV5-1 combines with J gene TRBJ2-2, with 9 bases that match TRBD1. The CDR3 has 15 residues. Per germline, CDR1 SGHRS and CDR2 YFSETQ. The CDR3 here is CASNLKTGGTGELFF. The DNA for the CDR3 is TGCGCCAGCAACTTGAAGACAGGGGGCACCGGGGAGCTGTTTTTT. The full variable domain, rest sourced from reference TRBV5-1 and TRBJ2-2, is KAGVTQTPRYLIKTRGQQVTLSCSPISGHRSVSWYQQTPGQGLQFLFEYFSETQRNKGNFPGRFSGRQFSNSRSEMNVSTLELGDSALYLCASNLKTGGTGELFFGEGSRLTVL.

The V call is TRBV9, the J call TRBJ2-7; D might be TRBD2 (5 bases). Germline V lookup: CDR1 SGDLS, CDR2 YYNGEE. The CDR3 totals 14 residues. Trimming took off 0 bases at V and 5 bases at J, with 12 bases between the two ends. The CDR3 DNA reads as TGTGCCAGCAGCGTAGAAGGCAACGGGAACGAGCAGTACTTC. Translated: CASSVEGNGNEQYF. Supplemented by reference TRBV9 and TRBJ2-7, the full variable domain reads DSGVTQTPKHLITATGQRVTLRCSPRSGDLSVYWYQQSLDQGLQFLIQYYNGEERAKGNILERFSAQQFPDLHSELNLSSLELGDSALYFCASSVEGNGNEQYFGPGTRLTVT.

In its sample, this clone was seen a few times. The rearrangement uses TRBV7-3 and TRBJ2-2; possibly TRBD1 or TRBD2 for D (5 bases each). This CDR3 has 14 residues. The V and J ends lost 2 bases and 7 bases respectively, with 11 bases between them. Per germline, CDR1 SGHTA and CDR2 FQGTGA. The CDR3 DNA reads as TGTGCCAGCAGCTTAGACGGGGCCCGCGGGGAGCTGTTTTTT. Translated, it gives CASSLDGARGELFF.

Details on this clone: The junction does not match germline at one end; this may be a read error. This rearrangement joins TRBV19 to TRBJ2-2; 8 bases line up with TRBD1. Germline V CDR1 and CDR2: LNHDA, SQIVND (reference sequence). This CDR3 spans 16 amino acids. The CDR3 is CASSIGWDRRTGELFF. The CDR3 coding sequence is TGTGCCAGTAGCATAGGCTGGGACAGGAGGACCGGGGAGCTGTTTTTT.

V and J are TRBV6-5 and TRBJ2-5; D is unclear. With 6 bases removed from V and 4 bases from J, the gap between germline ends came to 15 bases. The CDR3 is 14 amino acids. Germline loops: CDR1 MNHEY, CDR2 SVGAGI. Written as DNA, the CDR3 is TGTGCCAGCAGCCGACACCTAAATGGAGAGACCCAGTACTTC. As protein: CASSRHLNGETQYF.

This clone was counted a few times. The chain links TRBV7-6 to TRBJ1-2; tentative D call: TRBD1 (5 bases). Germline loops: CDR1 SGHVS, CDR2 FNYEAQ. The CDR3 has 16 amino acids. Trimming took 5 bases from V and 2 from J, leaving 18 bases between them. CDR3 loop: CASSVGTATPNYGYTF. The CDR3 DNA reads TGTGCCAGCAGCGTCGGGACGGCTACGCCCAACTATGGCTACACCTTC.

This clone has only one observation. The V and J genes are TRBV6-1 and TRBJ2-1; 7 bases fit TRBD1. Germline V gives CDR1 MNHNS, CDR2 SASEGT. Trimming removed 1 base from V and 0 bases from J; junction bases left unmatched: 3. The CDR3 runs 16 residues. The CDR3 is CASSEEGASSYNEQFF. CDR3 in DNA: TGTGCCAGCAGTGAAGAGGGGGCCAGCTCCTACAATGAGCAGTTCTTC.

V usage is TRBV2 and J usage is TRBJ1-5, with TRBD1 as a possible D gene (6 bases). V lost 3 bases and J 3 bases, leaving 15 bases between the germline ends. This CDR3 comprises 16 residues. Germline V lookup: CDR1 SNHLY, CDR2 FYNNEI. The CDR3 sequence is CASSDRQGRFNQPQHF. The CDR3 DNA follows: TGTGCCAGCAGTGATCGTCAGGGGCGATTCAATCAGCCCCAGCATTTT.

The rearrangement uses TRBV6-5 and TRBJ2-7; 9 nucleotides match TRBD1. Germline assignment: CDR1 MNHEY and CDR2 SVGAGI. The CDR3 has 14 residues. Trimming took 6 bases from V and 4 from J; bases not matched to a gene: 7. CDR3 coding DNA: TGTGCCAGCAGATCCGGGACAGGGAATTACGAGCAGTACTTC. As protein: CASRSGTGNYEQYF.

This clone was recorded a few times. The J gene is TRBJ1-5, the V gene TRBV10-3; 8 bases are shared with TRBD1. Germline V gives CDR1 ENHRY, CDR2 SYGVKD. This CDR3 spans 17 amino acids. The V gene end was trimmed by 2 bases and the J gene end by 7 bases; junction bases not matched to a gene: 13. The CDR3 loop reads CAISEGPRTGNEQPQHF. In DNA, the CDR3 is TGTGCCATCAGTGAGGGGCCCAGGACAGGGAATGAGCAGCCCCAGCATTTT.

This clone appeared once. The DNA for the CDR3 is TGCGCCAGCAGCACCGGGACAGGTGGAGGGTATGGCTACACCTTC. This sequence encodes CASSTGTGGGYGYTF. The chain is built from TRBV5-1 and TRBJ1-2; 8 positions agree with TRBD1. V gave up 4 bases and J gave up 5 bases; unmatched junction bases: 10. Germline V CDR1 and CDR2: SGHRS, YFSETQ. The CDR3 length is 15 residues. Variable domain in full (rest from reference TRBV5-1 and TRBJ1-2): KAGVTQTPRYLIKTRGQQVTLSCSPISGHRSVSWYQQTPGQGLQFLFEYFSETQRNKGNFPGRFSGRQFSNSRSEMNVSTLELGDSALYLCASSTGTGGGYGYTFGSGTRLTVV.

The chain carries TRBV5-1 and TRBJ1-2; no definite D call. The CDR3 is made up of 12 amino acids. The V end lost 4 bases, the J end lost 3 bases, and 7 bases lay between the germline ends. Per the germline V gene, CDR1 is SGHRS and CDR2 is YFSETQ. The CDR3 nucleotides read TGCGCCAGCAGCCTCGACCACTATGGCTACACCTTC. Translation: CASSLDHYGYTF.

The V gene is TRBV9, the J gene TRBJ1-2; possible D gene TRBD1, 5 bases. Germline assignment: CDR1 SGDLS and CDR2 YYNGEE. V lost 0 bases, J lost 4 bases, and 13 bases lay in between. The length of the CDR3 is 15 residues. The CDR3 bases are TGTGCCAGCAGCGTAGGTACAGGTGGATTCTATGGCTACACCTTC. Amino acids: CASSVGTGGFYGYTF. The full variable domain, its missing parts supplied by reference TRBV9 and TRBJ1-2, is DSGVTQTPKHLITATGQRVTLRCSPRSGDLSVYWYQQSLDQGLQFLIQYYNGEERAKGNILERFSAQQFPDLHSELNLSSLELGDSALYFCASSVGTGGFYGYTFGSGTRLTVV.

The chain has TRBV9 and TRBJ2-2, with D perhaps TRBD1 (7 bases). The CDR3 is made up of 15 amino acids. Germline CDR1 reads SGDLS; CDR2 reads YYNGEE. The germline V and J ends were trimmed by 0 bases and 4 bases, with 10 bases remaining between them. The DNA of the CDR3 is TGTGCCAGCAGCGTAGGCGGGACAGCCACCGGGGAGCTGTTTTTT. Translation: CASSVGGTATGELFF.

V usage is TRBV6-6 and J usage is TRBJ2-4; maybe TRBD2 (5 bases). Germline V gives CDR1 MNHNY, CDR2 SVGAGI (reference sequence). The CDR3 runs 20 residues. V was pared by 6 bases and J by 0 bases, with 27 bases between. The CDR3 reads CASSQERPSPLRLAKNIQYF. CDR3 coding DNA: TGTGCCAGCAGCCAAGAGCGGCCTTCCCCACTCCGACTAGCCAAAAACATTCAGTACTTC.

This chain uses TRBV11-3 with TRBJ1-1; no clear D gene. Per germline, CDR1 SGHNT and CDR2 YENEEA. V was shortened by 1 base and J by 1 base, with 4 bases between the two germline ends. The CDR3 runs 13 residues. Here the CDR3 DNA reads TGTGCCAGCAGCTTAGTAAGGAACACTGAAGCTTTCTTT. Translation gives CASSLVRNTEAFF.

The V call is TRBV7-2, the J call TRBJ2-7, with D maybe TRBD1 (5 bases). This CDR3 is built from 15 residues. Germline CDR1 is SGHTA and CDR2 is FQGNSA. Trimming left V 5 bases short and J 2 bases short, with 16 bases between. CDR3 nucleotides: TGTGCCAGCAGCCCCGAATCACGGACACCCTACGAGCAGTACTTC. This encodes CASSPESRTPYEQYF.

This chain connects TRBV27 to TRBJ2-7; D gene ambiguous. The germline gives CDR1 MNHEY, CDR2 SMNVEV (reference sequence). Trimming removed 5 bases from V and 4 bases from J, with 33 bases in between. The CDR3 contains 20 residues. The DNA for the CDR3 is TGTGCCAGCAGTCCCGGTATTCCGGCCCCCTCCACACATCGACGTTACGAGCAGTACTTC. Translating it yields CASSPGIPAPSTHRRYEQYF.

This chain links TRBV6-5 with TRBJ2-7; no definite D call. CDR1 and CDR2 from the germline V gene are MNHEY and SVGAGI. V was trimmed by 8 bases and J by 2 bases, leaving 16 bases between them. The CDR3 totals 14 residues. CDR3 loop: CASSIFVETYEQYF. As DNA, the CDR3 is TGTGCCAGCTCCATATTCGTAGAAACCTACGAGCAGTACTTC.

The V gene is TRBV5-1, the J gene TRBJ1-1; tentative D call: TRBD1 (5 bases). Germline V gene sequence: CDR1 SGHRS, CDR2 YFSETQ. The CDR3 extends over 14 amino acids. Deletions cut 4 bases from V and 1 base from J, with 11 bases between. CDR3 in DNA: TGCGCCAGCAGCGGGGGACCGTCGAACACTGAAGCTTTCTTT. It translates to CASSGGPSNTEAFF.

The CDR3 is CASSPQGARSYEQYF. The CDR3 nucleotides are TGTGCCAGCTCACCACAGGGGGCGCGATCCTACGAGCAGTACTTC. The rearrangement joins TRBV18 to TRBJ2-7, with 7 bases lining up with TRBD1. Per the germline V gene, CDR1 is KGHSH and CDR2 is LQKENI. V was clipped by 1 base and J by 1 base; unmatched bases: 4. The CDR3 sequence is 15 residues long.

The chain is built from TRBV5-4 and TRBJ2-2; D not resolved. Germline CDR1 SGHNT, CDR2 YYREEE (reference sequence). V lost 4 bases and J 7 bases, leaving 8 bases between the germline ends. This CDR3 is built from 12 residues. The CDR3, as DNA: TGTGCCAGCAGCCCTTGGGGCGGGGAGCTGTTTTTT. This encodes CASSPWGGELFF. The full variable domain, rest sourced from reference TRBV5-4 and TRBJ2-2, is ETGVTQSPTHLIKTRGQQVTLRCSSQSGHNTVSWYQQALGQGPQFIFQYYREEENGRGNFPPRFSGLQFPNYSSELNVNALELDDSALYLCASSPWGGELFFGEGSRLTVL.